This T cell receptor beta chain appears in the sequencing data of a study of Tregs in tolerant kidney transplant recipients. Study information: The nonmyeloablative bone marrow transplants came from related graft donors, with transient mixed chimerism.

Unstimulated regulatory T cells (CD4+CD25+CD127-), CD4+CD25- non-regulatory cells, CD4 and CD8 cells were FACS-sorted from thawed PBMCs. The CDR3 loop spans 16 amino acids. V gave up 4 bases and J gave up 4 bases; unmatched junction bases: 8. Germline V lookup: CDR1 MNHEY, CDR2 SMNVEV (reference sequence). A note on this clone: Its matching antigen is unknown.

TCRdb's copy holds only in-frame clones and misses some; the assay was immunoSEQ multiplex PCR. The sample lists approximately 15,000 clones; roughly 77% were seen once. Study-level findings and limits: Activated donor B cell expansion appeared to reveal the most relevant donor-specific TCRbeta repertoire. Some patients' samples used different primers over time, so nucleotide sequences weren't comparable.

Sample: Tregs from blood, taken before the transplant. This receptor was taken from a human donor who received a combined kidney and bone marrow transplant. This sequence joins TRBV27 and TRBJ2-7; TRBD2 matches at 12 bases. This CDR3 reads CASSSTRLAGEYEQYF. The DNA of the CDR3 is TGTGCCAGCAGTTCTACCCGACTAGCGGGGGAGTACGAGCAGTACTTC.